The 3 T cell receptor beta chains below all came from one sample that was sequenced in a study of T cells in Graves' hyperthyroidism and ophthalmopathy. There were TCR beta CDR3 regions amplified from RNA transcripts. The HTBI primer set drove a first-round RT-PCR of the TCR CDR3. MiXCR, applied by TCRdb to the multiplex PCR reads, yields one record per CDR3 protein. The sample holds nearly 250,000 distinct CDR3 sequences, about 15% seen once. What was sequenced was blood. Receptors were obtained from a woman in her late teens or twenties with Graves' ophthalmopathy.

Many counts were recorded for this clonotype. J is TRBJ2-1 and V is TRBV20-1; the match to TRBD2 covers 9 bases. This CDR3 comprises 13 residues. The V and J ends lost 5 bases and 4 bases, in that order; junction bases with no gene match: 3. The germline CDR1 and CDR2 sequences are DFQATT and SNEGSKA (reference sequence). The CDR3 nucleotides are TGCAGTGCTGAGCGGGGGGTTTACAATGAGCAGTTCTTC. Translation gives CSAERGVYNEQFF.

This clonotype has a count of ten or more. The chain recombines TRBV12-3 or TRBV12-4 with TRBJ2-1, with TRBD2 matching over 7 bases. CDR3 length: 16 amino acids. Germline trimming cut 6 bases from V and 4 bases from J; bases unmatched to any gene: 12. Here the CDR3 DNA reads TGTGCCAGCAGGTCCCGACTAGCCCGTAGTTACAATGAGCAGTTCTTC. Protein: CASRSRLARSYNEQFF.

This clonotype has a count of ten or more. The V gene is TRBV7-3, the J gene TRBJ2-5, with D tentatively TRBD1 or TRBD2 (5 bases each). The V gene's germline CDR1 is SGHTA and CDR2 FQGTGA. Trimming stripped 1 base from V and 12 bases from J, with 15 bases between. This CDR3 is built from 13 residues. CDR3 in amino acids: CASSLNRGEPKYF. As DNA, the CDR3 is TGTGCCAGCAGCTTAAATAGAGGGGAGCCTAAGTACTTC. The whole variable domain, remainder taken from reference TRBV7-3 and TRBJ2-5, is GAGVSQTPSNKVTEKGKYVELRCDPISGHTALYWYRQSLGQGPEFLIYFQGTGAADDSGLPNDRFFAVRPEGSVSTLKIQRTERGDSAVYLCASSLNRGEPKYFGPGTRLLVL.